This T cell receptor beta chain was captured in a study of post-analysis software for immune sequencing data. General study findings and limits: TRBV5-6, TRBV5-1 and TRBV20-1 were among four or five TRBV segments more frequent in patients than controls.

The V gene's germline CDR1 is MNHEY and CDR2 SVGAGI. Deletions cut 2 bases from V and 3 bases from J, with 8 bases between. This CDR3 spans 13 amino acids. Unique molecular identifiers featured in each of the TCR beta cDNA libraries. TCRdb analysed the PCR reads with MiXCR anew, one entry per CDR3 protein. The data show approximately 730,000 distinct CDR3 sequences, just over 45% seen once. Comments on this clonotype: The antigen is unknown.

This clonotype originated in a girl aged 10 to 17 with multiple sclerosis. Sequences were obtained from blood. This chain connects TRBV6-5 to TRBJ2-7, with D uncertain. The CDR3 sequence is CASSYDAFYEQYF. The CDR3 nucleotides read TGTGCCAGCAGTTACGACGCTTTCTACGAGCAGTACTTC.